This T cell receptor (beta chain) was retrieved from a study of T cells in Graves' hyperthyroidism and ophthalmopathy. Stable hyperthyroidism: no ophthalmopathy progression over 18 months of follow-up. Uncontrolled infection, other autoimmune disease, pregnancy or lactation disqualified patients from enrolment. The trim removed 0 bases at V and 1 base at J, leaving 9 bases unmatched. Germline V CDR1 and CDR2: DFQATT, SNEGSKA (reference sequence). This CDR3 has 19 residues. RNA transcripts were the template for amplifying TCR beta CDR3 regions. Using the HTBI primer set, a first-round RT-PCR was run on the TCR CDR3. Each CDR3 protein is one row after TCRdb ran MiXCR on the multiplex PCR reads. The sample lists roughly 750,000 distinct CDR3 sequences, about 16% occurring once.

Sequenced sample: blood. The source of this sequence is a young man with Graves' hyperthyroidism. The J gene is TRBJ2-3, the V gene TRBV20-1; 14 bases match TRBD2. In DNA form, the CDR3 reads TGCAGTGCTAGAGATATGACTAGCGGGAGGGCCTACGGCACAGATACGCAGTATTTT. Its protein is CSARDMTSGRAYGTDTQYF.